A single sample gave rise to the 20 T cell receptor beta chains below, sequenced in a study of CXCR3-negative and CXCR3-positive naive CD8 T cells. The TRB cDNA libraries were prepared by 5' RACE with UMI labels. TCRdb re-called the 5' RACE reads; one entry per CDR3 protein, DNA not given. The listing contains roughly 89,000 distinct CDR3 sequences. Input material: naive CXCR3- CD8+ T cells from blood. Specified subset: CD45RO-CCR7+CD27+CD95- naive CD8+ T cells lacking CXCR3 (TNR3-). All receptors derive from a human donor in good health. Some clones in this sample may be carry-over from other donors' samples.

V gene TRBV11-2 combines with J gene TRBJ2-3; lacking DNA, the TRBD1 call made by TCRdb goes unchecked. The germline CDR1 and CDR2 sequences are SGHAT and FQNNGV. The CDR3 has 13 amino acids. The CDR3 spells CASSPRGGDTQYF.

The chain links TRBV14 to TRBJ1-5; TCRdb names TRBD1, which stays unverified in the absence of DNA. The CDR3 consists of 13 residues. Germline lookup yields CDR1 SGHDN and CDR2 FVKESK. CDR3 sequence: CASSTGGDQPQHF.

The chain couples TRBV6-2 or TRBV6-3 to TRBJ2-2; TCRdb outputs TRBD2, but without DNA this stays unchecked. The CDR3 extends over 21 amino acids. CDR1 and CDR2 from the germline V gene are MNHEY and SVGEGT. The CDR3: CASSYSSPESPGLVHTGELFF.

The chain links TRBV28 to TRBJ1-1. In germline, CDR1 is MDHEN, CDR2 SYDVKM. This CDR3 contains 14 residues. This chain's CDR3 is CASSLEFGLYEAFF.

V is TRBV15 and J is TRBJ2-7. From germline, CDR1 is LNHNV and CDR2 YYDKDF (reference sequence). The CDR3 has 13 amino acids. The CDR3 sequence is CATSRGANYEQYF.

The CDR3 here is CSSWGGNEQFF. The rearrangement links TRBV29-1 to TRBJ2-1; TCRdb's D call of TRBD2 is untestable without DNA. Germline V CDR1 and CDR2: SQVTM, ANQGSEA. The length of the CDR3 is 11 residues.

The chain uses TRBV28 and TRBJ2-5; TCRdb's D call, TRBD1, is unchecked because there is no DNA. Germline V lookup: CDR1 MDHEN, CDR2 SYDVKM. The CDR3 length is 13 residues. The CDR3 sequence is CASWGTEQETQYF.

The chain joins TRBV29-1 to TRBJ2-3; as DNA is missing, the TRBD2 call by TCRdb cannot be tested. Germline V gene lookup returns CDR1 SQVTM and CDR2 ANQGSEA. The CDR3 spans 14 residues. The CDR3 is CSVEVEGYTDTQYF.

CDR3 region: CSASLAVKQETQYF. The chain recombines TRBV20-1 with TRBJ2-5. In germline, CDR1 is DFQATT, CDR2 SNEGSKA (reference sequence). The length of the CDR3 is 14 residues.

The chain couples TRBV6-6 to TRBJ2-2; checking the TCRdb D call of TRBD2 is not possible without DNA. Per the germline V gene, CDR1 is MNHNY and CDR2 is SVGAGI (reference sequence). The length of the CDR3 is 12 residues. CDR3 region: CASSLLRQGLFF.

J is TRBJ2-3 and V is TRBV29-1; TCRdb picks TRBD1, but there is no DNA to check that call. This CDR3 region has 13 residues. The germline V gene encodes CDR1 SQVTM and CDR2 ANQGSEA. CDR3 sequence reads: CSTYRAKVDTQYF.

The chain is built from TRBV2 and TRBJ2-1; with no DNA, the TCRdb D assignment of TRBD2 cannot be verified. Per the germline V gene, CDR1 is SNHLY and CDR2 is FYNNEI. The CDR3 is made up of 16 amino acids. The CDR3 sequence: CASSEGLAGLRREQFF. The whole variable domain, remainder taken from reference TRBV2 and TRBJ2-1, is EPEVTQTPSHQVTQMGQEVILRCVPISNHLYFYWYRQILGQKVEFLVSFYNNEISEKSEIFDDQFSVERPDGSNFTLKIRSTKLEDSAMYFCASSEGLAGLRREQFFGPGTRLTVL.

The chain couples TRBV5-1 to TRBJ2-1; TCRdb indicates TRBD2, and absent DNA this call remains unverified. Germline CDR1 SGHRS, CDR2 YFSETQ. This CDR3 has 19 amino acids. CDR3 sequence: CASSPGLAGGPVPYNEQFF.

The V gene is TRBV15, the J gene TRBJ2-7; TCRdb outputs TRBD1, but without DNA this stays unchecked. Germline V gene data show CDR1 as LNHNV and CDR2 as YYDKDF (reference sequence). The CDR3 has 14 residues. The CDR3 region is CATSTGTGAYEQYF.

The genes are TRBV7-9 and TRBJ1-2. The V gene's germline CDR1 is SEHNR and CDR2 FQNEAQ (reference sequence). This CDR3 contains 14 residues. The CDR3 sequence is CASSLGSAHYGYTF.

The CDR3 sequence: CASSLIGDRSTEAFF. The chain employs TRBV28 and TRBJ1-1. This CDR3 has 15 residues. Per the germline V gene, CDR1 is MDHEN and CDR2 is SYDVKM.

The chain links TRBV2 to TRBJ2-3; without DNA, the TCRdb call of TRBD1 cannot be checked. The CDR3 is made up of 14 amino acids. The germline CDR1 and CDR2 sequences are SNHLY and FYNNEI. This CDR3 reads CAPLLGGGVDTQYF. Supplemented by reference TRBV2 and TRBJ2-3, the full variable domain reads EPEVTQTPSHQVTQMGQEVILRCVPISNHLYFYWYRQILGQKVEFLVSFYNNEISEKSEIFDDQFSVERPDGSNFTLKIRSTKLEDSAMYFCAPLLGGGVDTQYFGPGTRLTVL.

The chain links TRBV11-3 to TRBJ2-2; the D gene TCRdb calls, TRBD1, cannot be checked with no DNA. Germline values: CDR1 SGHNT, CDR2 YENEEA. The CDR3 runs 16 residues. CDR3 sequence: CASSENRGRVTGELFF.

The gene calls are TRBV5-1 and TRBJ2-7; TCRdb returns TRBD1, unconfirmable since there is no DNA. Germline assignment: CDR1 SGHRS and CDR2 YFSETQ. The CDR3 sequence is 14 residues long. The CDR3 protein is CASSFGTDTPEQYF.

The rearrangement links TRBV4-2 to TRBJ2-2. Looked up from germline, CDR1 is LGHNA and CDR2 is YNFKEQ. This CDR3 region has 11 residues. The CDR3 spells CASGNTGELFF.